These 15 T cell receptor beta chains were all obtained from the same sample, sequenced in a study of blood T cell repertoires in COVID-19. Produced via immunoSEQ multiplex PCR; TCRdb's table is partial and in-frame only. The table records 180,000 or so clones, around 85% of them present only once. Sequencing was carried out using peripheral blood. The receptors were sampled from an elderly woman with acute or convalescent COVID-19.

V usage is TRBV5-5 and J usage is TRBJ2-1; the match to TRBD1 covers 7 bases. V shed 5 bases and J 7 bases; nucleotides not matched to a gene: 12. CDR1 is SGHKS, CDR2 YYEKEE, per germline (reference sequence). This CDR3 is built from 15 residues. Here the CDR3 DNA reads TGTGCCAGCAGTTCCGGGACAGTAGTTTCGAATGAGCAGTTCTTC. The encoded protein is CASSSGTVVSNEQFF. The variable domain in full, with the rest retrieved from reference TRBV5-5 and TRBJ2-1, is DAGVTQSPTHLIKTRGQQVTLRCSPISGHKSVSWYQQVLGQGPQFIFQYYEKEERGRGNFPDRFSARQFPNYSSELNVNALLLGDSALYLCASSSGTVVSNEQFFGPGTRLTVL.

The V call is TRBV5-1, the J call TRBJ2-1; D might be TRBD2 (5 bases). The ends were cut back, 1 base at V and 0 bases at J, with 11 bases in the middle. This CDR3 region has 16 residues. The germline CDR1 and CDR2 sequences are SGHRS and YFSETQ. CDR3 loop: CASSLNSGSSYNEQFF. The CDR3 coding sequence is TGCGCCAGCAGCTTGAATAGTGGGAGCTCCTACAATGAGCAGTTCTTC. The entire variable domain, with the rest obtained from reference TRBV5-1 and TRBJ2-1, is as follows: KAGVTQTPRYLIKTRGQQVTLSCSPISGHRSVSWYQQTPGQGLQFLFEYFSETQRNKGNFPGRFSGRQFSNSRSEMNVSTLELGDSALYLCASSLNSGSSYNEQFFGPGTRLTVL.

This sequence joins TRBV3-1 (or the pseudogene TRBV3-2) and TRBJ2-3; unclear D gene. Germline CDR1 LGHDT, CDR2 YNNKEL (reference sequence). V shed 8 bases and J shed 7 bases, with 13 bases lying between them. This CDR3 comprises 12 residues. DNA for the CDR3: TGTGCCAGCGCCGACCTAGGCTATACGCAGTATTTT. Its translation: CASADLGYTQYF.

The chain couples TRBV6-5 to TRBJ1-4; TRBD1 agrees at 9 bases. Germline loops: CDR1 MNHEY, CDR2 SVGAGI. Trimming at V came to 5 bases and at J to 8 bases, leaving 9 bases not matched to a gene. The length of the CDR3 is 15 residues. CDR3 coding DNA: TGTGCCAGCAGTCCCCGGGACAGGGTATCAGAAAAACTGTTTTTT. This codes for CASSPRDRVSEKLFF.

The chain combines TRBV7-2 with TRBJ2-2; 8 bases align to TRBD1. The trim removed 5 bases at V and 5 bases at J, leaving 10 bases unmatched. In germline, CDR1 is SGHTA, CDR2 FQGNSA. The CDR3 length is 16 residues. CDR3: CASSLRQGSRTGELFF. The CDR3 bases are TGTGCCAGCAGCCTTCGACAGGGGTCAAGAACCGGGGAGCTGTTTTTT.

The rearrangement links TRBV20-1 to TRBJ2-7; D is ambiguous. The CDR3 runs to 11 residues. V was trimmed by 4 bases and J by 3 bases, leaving 7 bases between them. CDR1 and CDR2 (germline): DFQATT, SNEGSKA (reference sequence). In DNA, the CDR3 is TGCAGTGCTATTAGCCGCTACGAGCAGTACTTC. Translating gives CSAISRYEQYF.

The CDR3 DNA reads TGTGCCAGCAGCAGAAGAATAACAGGGAATCTGCTTGAGACCCAGTACTTC. This translates into CASSRRITGNLLETQYF. The V call is TRBV21-1, the J call TRBJ2-5; the table's D call of TRBD1 was not tested on the DNA. TRBV21-1 is shown as a pseudogene. The CDR3 extends over 17 amino acids.

The chain links TRBV5-1 to TRBJ2-1, with D perhaps matching TRBD1 (5 bases). Germline V gene lookup returns CDR1 SGHRS and CDR2 YFSETQ. The V end was cut by 0 bases, the J end by 4 bases, with 11 bases between. The CDR3 covers 15 residues. CDR3 sequence reads: CASSLDGAEYNEQFF. The CDR3 bases are TGCGCCAGCAGCTTGGATGGGGCTGAATACAATGAGCAGTTCTTC.

This chain uses TRBV6-6 with TRBJ1-2; 7 nucleotides match TRBD1. Germline trimming cut 4 bases from V and 3 bases from J; bases unmatched to any gene: 2. This CDR3 spans 13 amino acids. The germline gives CDR1 MNHNY, CDR2 SVGAGI (reference sequence). CDR3 coding DNA: TGTGCCAGCAGTTCCGGACAGGACTATGGCTACACCTTC. Translation: CASSSGQDYGYTF.

The chain carries TRBV6-5 and TRBJ2-2; D gene ambiguous. This CDR3 region has 12 residues. V was trimmed by 7 bases and J by 11 bases, leaving 14 bases between them. Germline V gene lookup returns CDR1 MNHEY and CDR2 SVGAGI. CDR3 sequence (DNA): TGTGCCAGCATCGAAGGCGGTTTTGAGCTGTTTTTT. Its protein is CASIEGGFELFF.

The CDR3 protein is CASSLGQGAAATNEKLFF. As DNA, the CDR3 is TGTGCCAGCAGCTTAGGACAGGGAGCGGCAGCAACTAATGAAAAACTGTTTTTT. The V and J genes are TRBV7-2 and TRBJ1-4; TRBD1 aligns across 7 bases. Germline CDR1 and CDR2: SGHTA and FQGNSA. This CDR3 comprises 18 residues. Losses at the gene ends were 1 base for V and 0 bases for J; bases not matched to a gene: 8.

This clone was observed a single time. The gene calls are TRBV11-2 and TRBJ2-5; D call uncertain. This CDR3 region has 14 residues. Trimming removed 5 bases from V and 1 base from J, with 11 bases in between. CDR1 and CDR2 from the germline V gene are SGHAT and FQNNGV. The CDR3 here is CASSPPASQETQYF. DNA of the CDR3: TGTGCCAGCAGCCCCCCTGCTAGCCAAGAGACCCAGTACTTC.

V usage is TRBV7-9 and J usage is TRBJ1-2; D is possibly TRBD1 (5 bases). The CDR3 sequence is 14 residues long. The ends were cut back, 0 bases at V and 4 bases at J, with 9 bases in the middle. The germline CDR1 and CDR2 sequences are SEHNR and FQNEAQ (reference sequence). CDR3 sequence reads: CASSLAYGGYGYTF. The DNA of the CDR3 is TGTGCCAGCAGCTTAGCGTACGGGGGCTATGGCTACACCTTC.

The CDR3 reads CASSLDPQGRTDTQYF. CDR3 sequence (DNA): TGTGCCAGCAGCTTGGATCCCCAGGGCAGGACAGATACGCAGTATTTT. The gene calls are TRBV5-5 and TRBJ2-3; D possibly corresponds to TRBD1 (5 bases). V lost 0 bases and J 3 bases, leaving 14 bases between the germline ends. The CDR3 totals 16 residues. Germline CDR1 is SGHKS and CDR2 is YYEKEE (reference sequence).

This rearrangement joins TRBV19 to TRBJ1-5, with D tentatively TRBD1 (5 bases). The CDR3 runs to 17 residues. Trimming removed 3 bases at V and 2 bases at J, with 17 bases between. CDR1 is LNHDA, CDR2 SQIVND, per germline (reference sequence). For the CDR3, the DNA is TGTGCCAGTAGTATGCTATCAGTCGGGGGTGGCAATCAGCCCCAGCATTTT. It is translated as CASSMLSVGGGNQPQHF.